These 29 T cell receptor beta chains were sequenced from one sample in a study of regulatory T cells in long-lasting Graves disease. Assembly of TCR beta libraries relied on iRepertoire HTBI primers together with Arm-PCR of CDR3 regions. From the multiplex PCR reads, TCRdb called clonotypes with MiXCR, one entry per CDR3 protein. The sample lists about 240,000 distinct CDR3 sequences, around 20% occurring once. Time point defined: newly diagnosed GD, antithyroid drugs for less than 3 months. Isolated PBMC RNA provided the starting material for the TCR library. Sequenced here: peripheral blood mononuclear cells (PBMCs), sampled at new diagnosis, from a patient treated with antithyroid drugs. These receptors all stem from a female donor with Graves disease.

This clonotype occurred many times. The genes are TRBV19 and TRBJ2-6; D is unresolved. The CDR3 totals 17 residues. V gave up 0 bases and J gave up 0 bases, with 9 bases separating them. CDR1 and CDR2 (germline): LNHDA, SQIVND (reference sequence). CDR3 nucleotide sequence: TGTGCCAGTAGTATAGACCGAATGGTCTCTGGGGCCAACGTCCTGACTTTC. This translates into CASSIDRMVSGANVLTF.

This clonotype was recorded at least ten times. The rearrangement joins TRBV6-2 or TRBV6-3 to TRBJ2-3; D is perhaps TRBD1 (6 bases). Germline V gives CDR1 MNHEY, CDR2 SVGEGT. The CDR3 contains 14 residues. V lost 5 bases to trimming and J lost 2 bases, with 11 bases between them. CDR3 DNA: TGTGCCAGCAGTCACCGGGACATCACAGATACGCAGTATTTT. Encoded protein: CASSHRDITDTQYF.

This clonotype was seen a few times. V gene TRBV29-1 combines with J gene TRBJ1-4; perhaps TRBD1 as D (6 bases). The CDR3 spans 12 residues. V gave up 5 bases and J gave up 4 bases, with 8 bases separating them. Germline V CDR1 and CDR2: SQVTM, ANQGSEA. CDR3 protein: CSVKGGNEKLFF. The DNA of the CDR3 is TGCAGCGTTAAGGGGGGTAATGAAAAACTGTTTTTT.

Ten or more counts support this clonotype. The chain links TRBV5-1 to TRBJ1-3; 8 bases are a match to TRBD1. Trimming at V came to 5 bases and at J to 9 bases, leaving 7 bases not matched to a gene. Germline assignment: CDR1 SGHRS and CDR2 YFSETQ. The CDR3 covers 13 residues. The CDR3 bases are TGCGCCAGCAGTTCTGGACAGGGCATCACCATATATTTT. Translating it yields CASSSGQGITIYF.

V gene TRBV7-9 combines with J gene TRBJ2-1; TRBD2 matches at 16 bases. The CDR3 sequence is 18 residues long. The trim removed 5 bases at V and 15 bases at J, leaving 19 bases unmatched. CDR1 SEHNR and CDR2 FQNEAQ come from the germline V gene (reference sequence). In nucleotides, the CDR3 is TGTGCCAGCAGCCCGGCTGGGGGACTAGCGGGAGGGCCCGGTGTTGGGTTCTTC. This codes for CASSPAGGLAGGPGVGFF.

This clonotype was counted ten times or more. CDR3 nucleotide sequence: TGCAGTGCTAGAGTTCACGGACTACCTCCGAACACTGAAGCTTTCTTT. Translated: CSARVHGLPPNTEAFF. This rearrangement joins TRBV20-1 to TRBJ1-1; no reliable D call. The CDR3 has 16 amino acids. Trimming shortened V by 1 base and J by 1 base, and 16 bases separated the two germline ends. CDR1 is DFQATT, CDR2 SNEGSKA, per germline (reference sequence).

Comment on this clonotype: It is unclear where the CDR3 begins or ends on the DNA, so no DNA is shown, and the CDR3 is as TCRdb lists it. This chain uses TRBV11-1 with TRBJ2-7; the table's D call, TRBD1, has no DNA check behind it. From germline, CDR1 is SGHAT and CDR2 FQDESV (reference sequence). The CDR3 numbers 20 amino acids, ends counted. The CDR3 spells CASSFYICSAPVAPSYEQYF.

The gene calls are TRBV20-1 and TRBJ1-5, with D uncertain. The V and J ends lost 0 bases and 9 bases respectively, with 6 bases between them. The CDR3 is made up of 11 amino acids. The germline gives CDR1 DFQATT, CDR2 SNEGSKA (reference sequence). DNA of the CDR3: TGCAGTGCTAGAGATTCGGGGCCCCAGCATTTT. Translation: CSARDSGPQHF.

This clonotype was counted between two and nine times. This chain links TRBV9 with TRBJ1-4, with no clear D. Germline V gives CDR1 SGDLS, CDR2 YYNGEE. Trimming stripped 0 bases from V and 5 bases from J, with 11 bases between. The CDR3 extends over 15 amino acids. The CDR3 nucleotides are TGTGCCAGCAGCGTAGGTAGGGTAAACAATGAAAAACTGTTTTTT. As protein: CASSVGRVNNEKLFF.

Of note for this clonotype: This could be a read error, since a much larger clone is one nucleotide away. The chain carries TRBV7-2 and TRBJ1-4; the D gene is possibly TRBD1 (6 bases). The V end was cut by 5 bases, the J end by 8 bases, with 18 bases between. CDR1 and CDR2 (germline): SGHTA, FQGNSA. The CDR3 is 15 amino acids. CDR3 nucleotide sequence: TGTACCAGCAGCGCCGATTTACAGGGTCGGGAAAAACTGTTTTTT. It specifies CTSSADLQGREKLFF. The whole variable domain, remainder taken from reference TRBV7-2 and TRBJ1-4, is GAGVSQSPSNKVTEKGKDVELRCDPISGHTALYWYRQSLGQGLEFLIYFQGNSAPDKSGLPSDRFSAERTGGSVSTLTIQRTQQEDSAVYLCTSSADLQGREKLFFGSGTQLSVL.

Points on this clonotype: A read error may be the cause here, since a much bigger clone is one base away. The J gene is TRBJ2-1, the V gene TRBV19; TRBD1 agrees at 9 bases. Germline V gene lookup returns CDR1 LNHDA and CDR2 SQIVND (reference sequence). V gave up 3 bases and J gave up 10 bases; unmatched junction bases: 10. The CDR3 length is 15 residues. CDR3 bases: TGTGCCAGTAGTATCAGCGGGACAGGGTTATACGAGCAGTTCTTC. Amino acids: CASSISGTGLYEQFF.

Ten or more counts support this clonotype. The chain carries TRBV10-1 and TRBJ2-1; 13 positions match TRBD2. The CDR3 runs to 13 residues. In germline, CDR1 is WNHNN, CDR2 SYGVQD (reference sequence). V lost 6 bases, J lost 7 bases, and 0 bases stayed unmatched. Written as DNA, the CDR3 is TGCGCCAGCAGGACTAGCGGGAGGAATGAGCAGTTCTTC. This sequence encodes CASRTSGRNEQFF.

There are many counts of this clonotype. This chain joins TRBV29-1 and TRBJ1-1; D ambiguous. Looked up from germline, CDR1 is SQVTM and CDR2 is ANQGSEA. V shed 8 bases and J shed 1 base, with 11 bases lying between them. The CDR3 extends over 12 amino acids. The CDR3 loop reads CSIVRENTEAFF. CDR3 bases: TGCAGCATCGTCCGGGAGAACACTGAAGCTTTCTTT.

This clonotype was found a few times. The J gene is TRBJ1-6, the V gene TRBV28; the match to TRBD1 covers 10 bases. Germline CDR1 and CDR2: MDHEN and SYDVKM. The CDR3 consists of 13 residues. Trimming took 10 bases from V and 7 from J; bases not matched to a gene: 4. The CDR3 nucleotides are TGTGCCACTGAGGGACAGGGGAATTCACCCCTCCACTTT. Translated, it gives CATEGQGNSPLHF.

This clonotype was detected many times. Germline is not matched at one junction end, which may reflect a read error. This sequence joins TRBV5-5 and TRBJ2-1, with 9 bases lining up with TRBD2. The germline V gene encodes CDR1 SGHKS and CDR2 YYEKEE (reference sequence). The length of the CDR3 is 16 residues. In DNA, the CDR3 is TGCGCCAGCAGCCCGAAGGTTGAGCGGGGGGACAATGAGCAGTTCTTC. Amino acid sequence: CASSPKVERGDNEQFF.

The V call is TRBV6-1, the J call TRBJ2-1, with 13 bases matching TRBD2. The V segment lost 5 bases and the J segment 9 bases; nucleotides outside the gene matches: 10. The CDR3 is 16 amino acids. In germline, CDR1 is MNHNS, CDR2 SASEGT. The CDR3, as DNA: TGTGCCAGCAGTCCCCATGGACTAGCGGGAGCTGGTGAGCAGTTCTTC. It encodes CASSPHGLAGAGEQFF.

This clonotype was counted ten times or more. The chain employs TRBV20-1 and TRBJ2-7; 16 bases align to TRBD2. Germline V lookup: CDR1 DFQATT, CDR2 SNEGSKA (reference sequence). Trimming cost V 2 bases and J 4 bases; bases outside gene matches: 11. This CDR3 comprises 18 residues. The CDR3 spells CSARPRPGLAGGGYEQYF. CDR3 nucleotide sequence: TGCAGTGCTAGACCTCGCCCGGGACTAGCGGGGGGGGGTTACGAGCAGTACTTC.

This clonotype was seen more than once but under ten times. The gene calls are TRBV27 and TRBJ1-6, with D maybe TRBD1 (6 bases). CDR3 length: 12 residues. V was cut by 3 bases and J by 16 bases, with 13 bases left in between. Germline V gives CDR1 MNHEY, CDR2 SMNVEV (reference sequence). The CDR3 DNA reads as TGTGCCAGCAGTTTCCCCGGACAGTTTCTCCACTTT. The encoded protein is CASSFPGQFLHF.

Ten or more counts support this clonotype. The chain is built from TRBV5-6 and TRBJ1-1, with a weak D call TRBD1 (5 bases). The germline V and J ends were trimmed by 0 bases and 5 bases, with 14 bases remaining between them. This CDR3 is 15 amino acids long. Germline V gives CDR1 SGHDT, CDR2 YYEEEE. The DNA of the CDR3 is TGTGCCAGCAGCTTGGATAGGGGCCTGGGGACTGAAGCTTTCTTT. Its translation is CASSLDRGLGTEAFF.

This clonotype appeared a few times. One end of the junction fails to match germline, which may point to a read error. V usage is TRBV20-1 and J usage is TRBJ2-5; D gene unclear. The CDR3 spans 12 residues. Looked up from germline, CDR1 is DFQATT and CDR2 is SNEGSKA (reference sequence). The CDR3 loop reads CSAGEMKETQYF. The CDR3 nucleotides read TGCAGTGCTGGAGAGATGAAAGAGACCCAGTACTTC.

The V and J genes are TRBV7-9 and TRBJ1-5, with unresolved D. V dropped 5 bases and J dropped 9 bases, with 11 bases sitting between them. There are 12 residues in the CDR3. Per the germline V gene, CDR1 is SEHNR and CDR2 is FQNEAQ (reference sequence). The CDR3 region is CASSPGDGPQHF. DNA for the CDR3: TGTGCCAGCAGCCCCGGAGATGGGCCCCAGCATTTT.

The gene calls are TRBV20-1 and TRBJ1-2; D is perhaps TRBD1 (5 bases). V shed 3 bases and J shed 4 bases, with 18 bases lying between them. The CDR3 has 15 amino acids. Germline V gene lookup returns CDR1 DFQATT and CDR2 SNEGSKA (reference sequence). Here the CDR3 DNA reads TGCAGTGCTAGCTTAATACAGGTCCCAGGCTATGGCTACACCTTC. It specifies CSASLIQVPGYGYTF.

This clonotype was picked up many times. V usage is TRBV6-1 and J usage is TRBJ1-2; TRBD1 matches 9 bases. The CDR3 is 14 amino acids. V was pared by 6 bases and J by 7 bases, with 9 bases of the junction left unmatched. Germline assignment: CDR1 MNHNS and CDR2 SASEGT. The CDR3 here is CASSTTGGLGGYTF. In DNA, the CDR3 is TGTGCCAGCAGCACTACAGGGGGCTTAGGTGGCTACACCTTC.

As regards this clonotype: Given a much more abundant clone one base away, this may be a read error. The CDR3 does not close with the conserved phenylalanine or tryptophan, likely indicating a read error. The V and J genes are TRBV20-1 and TRBJ2-7; 7 bases align to TRBD1. CDR1 and CDR2 from the germline V gene are DFQATT and SNEGSKA (reference sequence). The trim removed 5 bases at V and 1 base at J, leaving 2 bases unmatched. This CDR3 region has 12 residues. The CDR3 sequence is CSAADRSYEQYL. CDR3 bases: TGCAGTGCTGCGGACAGGTCCTACGAGCAGTACCTC.

This clonotype occurred once. This rearrangement joins TRBV20-1 to TRBJ2-1, with 7 bases fitting TRBD2. The V gene's germline CDR1 is DFQATT and CDR2 SNEGSKA (reference sequence). The CDR3 is made up of 15 amino acids. The J segment lost 4 bases and the V segment lost 5 bases, leaving 11 bases of the junction unmatched. Here the CDR3 DNA reads TGCAGTGCTGAGGCGCCGGGAGGAAGGTACAATGAGCAGTTCTTC. It is translated as CSAEAPGGRYNEQFF.

Worth noting for this clonotype: With a far larger clone one base away, a read error is the likely cause. The CDR3 end shows no conserved phenylalanine or tryptophan, and so a read error is likely. The chain carries TRBV7-9 and TRBJ2-2; D not resolved. With 5 bases removed from V and 3 bases from J, the gap between germline ends came to 10 bases. Germline V gene sequence: CDR1 SEHNR, CDR2 FQNEAQ (reference sequence). CDR3 length: 14 residues. DNA of the CDR3: TGTGCCAGCAGCCGTAGGGTCGACACCGGGGAGCTGTTTTCT. It yields the protein CASSRRVDTGELFS.

This clonotype has ten or more counts. The chain has TRBV7-2 and TRBJ1-5; D ambiguous. Germline lookup yields CDR1 SGHTA and CDR2 FQGNSA. This CDR3 contains 15 residues. Trimming removed 4 bases from V and 1 base from J, with 11 bases in between. CDR3 DNA sequence: TGTGCCAGCAGCTCTAGCGTCGGGAGCAATCAGCCCCAGCATTTT. It translates to CASSSSVGSNQPQHF.

V usage is TRBV10-2 and J usage is TRBJ1-6; perhaps TRBD1 as D (5 bases). Per germline, CDR1 WSHSY and CDR2 SAAADI. Trimming removed 3 bases at V and 6 bases at J, with 9 bases between. The CDR3 extends over 14 amino acids. The CDR3 spells CASSEPGRNSPLHF. The CDR3 bases are TGCGCCAGCAGTGAACCGGGACGTAATTCACCCCTCCACTTT.

The CDR3 protein is CASSIASGRYNEQFF. The DNA of the CDR3 is TGTGCCAGTAGTATAGCTAGCGGGAGGTACAATGAGCAGTTCTTC. This chain joins TRBV19 and TRBJ2-1, with 11 bases fitting TRBD2. V gave up 1 base and J gave up 4 bases; unmatched junction bases: 0. This CDR3 is built from 15 residues. In germline, CDR1 is LNHDA, CDR2 SQIVND (reference sequence).